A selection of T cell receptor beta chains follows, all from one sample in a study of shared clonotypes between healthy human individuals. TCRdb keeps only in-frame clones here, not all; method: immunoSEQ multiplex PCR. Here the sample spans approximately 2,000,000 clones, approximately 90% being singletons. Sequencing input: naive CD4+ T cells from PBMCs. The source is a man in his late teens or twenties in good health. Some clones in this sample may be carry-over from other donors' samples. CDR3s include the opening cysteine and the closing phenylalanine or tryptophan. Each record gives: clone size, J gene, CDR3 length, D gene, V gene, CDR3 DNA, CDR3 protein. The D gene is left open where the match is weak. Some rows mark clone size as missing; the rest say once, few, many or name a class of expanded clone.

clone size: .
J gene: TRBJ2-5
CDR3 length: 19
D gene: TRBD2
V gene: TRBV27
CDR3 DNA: TGTGCCAGCAGCCGCTTCCCCGGGACTAGTACAACATTCCAAGAGACCCAGTACTTC
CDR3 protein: CASSRFPGTSTTFQETQYF

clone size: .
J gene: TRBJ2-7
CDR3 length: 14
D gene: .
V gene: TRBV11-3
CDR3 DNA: TGTGCCAGCAGCTTCTCCACAACCTCCTACGAGCAGTACTTC
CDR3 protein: CASSFSTTSYEQYF

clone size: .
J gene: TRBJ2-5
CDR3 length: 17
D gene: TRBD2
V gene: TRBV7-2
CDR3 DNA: TGTGCCAGCAGCTTAGGGAGGCTAGCGGGAGACGGAGAGACCCAGTACTTC
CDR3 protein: CASSLGRLAGDGETQYF

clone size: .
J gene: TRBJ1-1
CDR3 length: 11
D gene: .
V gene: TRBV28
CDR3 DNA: TGTGCCAGCATCCCTAACCCTGAAGCTTTCTTT
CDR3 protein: CASIPNPEAFF

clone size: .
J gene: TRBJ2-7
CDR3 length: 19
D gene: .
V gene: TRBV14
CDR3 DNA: TGTGCCAGCAGCCAACGCGGCAGGTGGGGGTCAGGGTCTCCGGGCGAGCAGTACTTC
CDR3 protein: CASSQRGRWGSGSPGEQYF

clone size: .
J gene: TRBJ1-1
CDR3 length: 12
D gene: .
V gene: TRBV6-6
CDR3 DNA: TGTGCCAGCAGTCTCCTGGGGACTGAAGCTTTCTTT
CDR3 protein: CASSLLGTEAFF

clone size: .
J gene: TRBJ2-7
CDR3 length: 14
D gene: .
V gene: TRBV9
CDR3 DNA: TGTGCCAGCAGCGTAGGTGGGAGTACCTACGAGCAGTACTTC
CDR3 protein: CASSVGGSTYEQYF

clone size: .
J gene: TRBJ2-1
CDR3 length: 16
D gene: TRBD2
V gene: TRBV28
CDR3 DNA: TGTGCCAGCAGTGCCCGAGGGTGGCAGGGAGGGAATGAGCAGTTCTTC
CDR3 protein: CASSARGWQGGNEQFF

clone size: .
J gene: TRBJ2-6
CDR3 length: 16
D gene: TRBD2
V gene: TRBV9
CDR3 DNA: TGTGCCAGCAGAGGACTAGCGGGAGATGGGGCCAACGTCCTGACTTTC
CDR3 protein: CASRGLAGDGANVLTF

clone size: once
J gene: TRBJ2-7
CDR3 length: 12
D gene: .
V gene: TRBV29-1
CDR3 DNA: TGCAGCGTTGGACAACGGTTCTACGAGCAGTACTTC
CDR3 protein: CSVGQRFYEQYF

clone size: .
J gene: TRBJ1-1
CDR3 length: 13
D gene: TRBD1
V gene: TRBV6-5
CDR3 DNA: TGTGCCAGCAGTTACCGCGACAGGGGTGAAGCTTTCTTT
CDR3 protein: CASSYRDRGEAFF

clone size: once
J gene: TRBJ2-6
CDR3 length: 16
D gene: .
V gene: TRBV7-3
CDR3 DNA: TGTGCCAGCAGCTTACTCCTAACCTCTGGGGCCAACGTCCTGACTTTC
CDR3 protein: CASSLLLTSGANVLTF

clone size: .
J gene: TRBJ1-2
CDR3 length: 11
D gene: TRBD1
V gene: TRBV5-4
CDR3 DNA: TGTGCCACCGGGACAGACCAACGCTACACCTTC
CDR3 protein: CATGTDQRYTF

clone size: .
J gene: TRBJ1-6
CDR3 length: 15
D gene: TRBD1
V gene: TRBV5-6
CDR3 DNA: TGTGCCAGCAGCTGGTGGACAGGGCGCAATTCACCCCTCCACTTT
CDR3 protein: CASSWWTGRNSPLHF